This section outlines one TCR beta chain sequence together with its context. The antigen is unknown. This sample stems from a study of T cell responses to AZD1222 COVID-19 vaccine. Study-wide points: Baseline seropositives among AZD1222 recipients totaled only five to seven.

Profiling relied on immunoSEQ multiplex PCR, and the TCRdb table lists in-frame clones only, not all of them. This sample has about 130,000 clones, with approximately 90% found just once. The CDR3 has 16 residues. CDR1 and CDR2 (germline): ENHRY, SYGVKD. Trimming removed 0 bases at V and 10 bases at J, with 16 bases between. The V call is TRBV10-3, the J call TRBJ1-6; D is undetermined. This receptor was obtained from an adult in good health. Source: peripheral blood, taken on day 0 of AZD1222 vaccination. Here the CDR3 reads CAISESGKGTRSPLHF. The CDR3 nucleotides are TGTGCCATCAGTGAGTCTGGAAAGGGTACAAGGTCACCCCTCCACTTT.